The clone carrying this T cell receptor (beta chain) occurred a few times. Its antigen is undetermined. This sample stems from a study of CD8 T cells in ankylosing spondylitis. The study's findings and limits: In the blood and synovial fluid of reactive arthritis, some motif variants had been previously reported. With a CD8+ phenotype, disease-linked clones were relatively rare in peripheral blood. One TCR beta motif, made up of eight highly homologous variants, appeared characteristic of ankylosing spondylitis blood.

The CDR3 runs to 14 residues. V was pared by 2 bases and J by 1 base, with 8 bases between. Germline CDR1 and CDR2: SGHAT and FQNNGV. Molecular-barcoded quantitative 5'-RACE produced these TCR beta libraries. TCRdb processed the 5' RACE reads anew with MiXCR; each CDR3 protein has one entry. The sample contains 700,000 or so distinct CDR3 sequences, roughly 19% of which appear only once. Sequenced sample: blood, either unsorted or a sorted T cell fraction (not recorded which). This rearrangement joins TRBV11-2 to TRBJ1-1; D remains ambiguous. This clonotype originated in a male donor with ankylosing spondylitis. The CDR3 is CASSLLVENTEAFF. The CDR3 DNA reads TGTGCCAGCAGCTTACTAGTCGAGAACACTGAAGCTTTCTTT.